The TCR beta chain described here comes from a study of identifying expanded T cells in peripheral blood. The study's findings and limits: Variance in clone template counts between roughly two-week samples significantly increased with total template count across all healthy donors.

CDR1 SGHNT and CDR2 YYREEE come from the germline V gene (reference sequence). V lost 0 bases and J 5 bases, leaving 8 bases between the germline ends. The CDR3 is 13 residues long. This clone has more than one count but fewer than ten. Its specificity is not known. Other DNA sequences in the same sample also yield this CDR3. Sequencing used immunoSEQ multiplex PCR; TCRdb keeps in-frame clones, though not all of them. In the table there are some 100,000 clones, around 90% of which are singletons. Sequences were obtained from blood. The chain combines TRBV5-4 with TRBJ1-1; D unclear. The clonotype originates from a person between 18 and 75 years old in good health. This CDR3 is CASSLGGSTEAFF. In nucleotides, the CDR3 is TGTGCCAGCAGCTTGGGGGGTTCGACTGAAGCTTTCTTT.